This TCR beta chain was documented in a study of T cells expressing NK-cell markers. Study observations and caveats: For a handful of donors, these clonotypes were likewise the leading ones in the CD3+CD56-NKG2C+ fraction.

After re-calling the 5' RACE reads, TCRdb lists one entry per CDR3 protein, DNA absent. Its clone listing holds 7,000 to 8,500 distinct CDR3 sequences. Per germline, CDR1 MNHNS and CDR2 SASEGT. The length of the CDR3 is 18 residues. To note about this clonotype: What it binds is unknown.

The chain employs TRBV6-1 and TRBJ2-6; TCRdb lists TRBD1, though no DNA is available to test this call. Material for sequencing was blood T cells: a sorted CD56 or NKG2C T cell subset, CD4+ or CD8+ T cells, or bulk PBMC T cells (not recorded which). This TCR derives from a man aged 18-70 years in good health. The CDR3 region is CASSVPGESHSGANVLTF.